A single sample gave rise to the 20 T cell receptor beta chains below, sequenced in a study of human T cells and chemical hapten exposure. As to time point: patch test 3, about 24 weeks after DPC sensitization. The treatment is: therapeutic diphenylcyclopropenone sensitization with weekly scalp DPC. Using its own MiXCR run on the RACE reads, TCRdb lists one record per CDR3 protein. The table includes 150,000 to 200,000 distinct CDR3 sequences, around a quarter detected once. The starting material was whole blood, obtained in connection with sensitization to the hapten diphenylcyclopropenone (DPC). The receptors derive from a woman between 18 and 29 years old with alopecia areata. Some clones in this sample may be carry-over from other donors' samples.

This clonotype was seen more than once but under ten times. This chain connects TRBV15 to TRBJ1-4; no firm D call. V lost 7 bases, J lost 8 bases, and 20 bases lay in between. The CDR3 covers 15 residues. The germline V gene has CDR1 LNHNV and CDR2 YYDKDF (reference sequence). The CDR3 loop reads CATTFLERDGEKLFF. CDR3 bases: TGTGCCACCACTTTTTTGGAAAGGGATGGCGAAAAACTGTTTTTT.

This clonotype was seen only a few times. The chain is built from TRBV9 and TRBJ2-7; D is unclear. This CDR3 spans 15 amino acids. Germline assignment: CDR1 SGDLS and CDR2 YYNGEE. V lost 4 bases and J 2 bases, leaving 16 bases between the germline ends. The CDR3 DNA follows: TGTGCCAGCAGCCCCGATTTGCGGAAGCCCTACGAGCAGTACTTC. Protein product: CASSPDLRKPYEQYF.

The V gene is TRBV7-9, the J gene TRBJ2-3; a weak D match, TRBD2 (6 bases). This CDR3 has 15 amino acids. The germline CDR1 and CDR2 sequences are SEHNR and FQNEAQ (reference sequence). V gave up 5 bases and J gave up 4 bases, with 16 bases separating them. DNA for the CDR3: TGTGCCAGCAGCCGCGAAGGAGGGAAGGCAGATACGCAGTATTTT. As protein: CASSREGGKADTQYF.

The rearrangement uses TRBV7-2 and TRBJ2-5; tentatively, D is TRBD2 (6 bases). This CDR3 comprises 14 residues. Deletions cut 3 bases from V and 0 bases from J, with 8 bases between. Germline lookup yields CDR1 SGHTA and CDR2 FQGNSA. For the CDR3, the DNA is TGTGCCAGCAGCTTCCGGGGGTACCAAGAGACCCAGTACTTC. Protein: CASSFRGYQETQYF.

With regard to this clonotype: Mismatch with germline at one junction end may stem from a read error. The rearrangement links TRBV7-3 to TRBJ2-7, with 11 bases identical to TRBD1. Germline values: CDR1 SGHTA, CDR2 FQGTGA. The CDR3 sequence is 15 residues long. The CDR3 reads CASSITGTGGYEQYF. DNA of the CDR3: TGTGCCAGCAGCATAACCGGGACAGGGGGCTACGAGCAGTACTTC.

This clonotype appeared many times. The chain carries TRBV9 and TRBJ1-1; no firm D call. V was clipped by 4 bases and J by 6 bases, with 16 bases between them. CDR1 is SGDLS and CDR2 is YYNGEE in the germline V gene. This CDR3 comprises 14 residues. This chain's CDR3 is CASSSGGRRAEAFF. The DNA of the CDR3 is TGTGCCAGCAGCTCTGGTGGGCGGAGGGCTGAAGCTTTCTTT.

This clonotype was seen a few times. The chain uses TRBV7-2 and TRBJ1-5; perhaps TRBD1 as D (6 bases). CDR1 and CDR2 (germline): SGHTA, FQGNSA. This CDR3 is built from 16 residues. With 1 base removed from V and 1 base from J, the gap between germline ends came to 11 bases. The CDR3 here is CASSLVAGVSNQPQHF. CDR3 in DNA: TGTGCCAGCAGCTTAGTGGCAGGGGTAAGCAATCAGCCCCAGCATTTT.

This clonotype was observed a handful of times. The J gene is TRBJ2-1, the V gene TRBV6-2 or TRBV6-3; possibly TRBD2 for D (5 bases). Germline V gives CDR1 MNHEY, CDR2 SVGEGT. The ends were cut back, 6 bases at V and 11 bases at J, with 11 bases in the middle. CDR3 length: 11 residues. CDR3 sequence reads: CASSPDWQQFF. CDR3 nucleotides: TGTGCCAGCAGCCCGGACTGGCAGCAGTTCTTC.

This clonotype came up once. The chain uses TRBV6-2 or TRBV6-3 and TRBJ1-4; D gene unclear. CDR1 MNHEY and CDR2 SVGEGT come from the germline V gene. The CDR3 consists of 14 residues. Between the trimmed V and J ends, which lost 8 bases and 4 bases, there was a span of 14 bases. In DNA form, the CDR3 reads TGTGCCAGCGCAGACCCACATGATAATGAAAAACTGTTTTTT. Translating it yields CASADPHDNEKLFF.

This clonotype was counted between two and nine times. This chain joins TRBV15 and TRBJ2-7; 11 nucleotides line up with TRBD1. This CDR3 has 15 residues. Trimming at V came to 4 bases and at J to 5 bases, leaving 7 bases not matched to a gene. The germline CDR1 and CDR2 sequences are LNHNV and YYDKDF (reference sequence). CDR3 amino acids: CATSTSGQGGDEQYF. CDR3 sequence (DNA): TGTGCCACCAGCACCTCGGGACAGGGGGGTGACGAGCAGTACTTC.

This sequence joins TRBV6-5 and TRBJ2-5; 8 nucleotides line up with TRBD2. The CDR3 consists of 15 residues. The germline gives CDR1 MNHEY, CDR2 SVGAGI. V lost 2 bases, J lost 2 bases, and 4 bases stayed unmatched. The CDR3 is CASSYTGGGQETQYF. CDR3 DNA: TGTGCCAGCAGTTACACGGGGGGGGGACAAGAGACCCAGTACTTC.

This clonotype was recorded at least ten times. The chain couples TRBV28 to TRBJ2-7; D gene unclear. Germline CDR1 reads MDHEN; CDR2 reads SYDVKM. V lost 6 bases and J 6 bases, leaving 12 bases between the germline ends. CDR3 length equals 12 residues. CDR3 nucleotide sequence: TGTGCCAGCAGCCCCCTACAAGTCGAGCAGTACTTC. This translates into CASSPLQVEQYF.

Only a few counts were recorded for this clonotype. The chain combines TRBV29-1 with TRBJ2-7, with TRBD1 identical over 9 bases. The V gene's germline CDR1 is SQVTM and CDR2 ANQGSEA. The CDR3 extends over 14 amino acids. V was pared by 5 bases and J by 6 bases, with 11 bases of the junction left unmatched. CDR3 bases: TGCAGCGTTACAAGACAGGGGGGACAGTCCGAGCAGTACTTC. It yields the protein CSVTRQGGQSEQYF.

There are a few counts of this clonotype. V and J are TRBV11-2 and TRBJ1-1; TRBD1 aligns across 11 bases. Germline V gives CDR1 SGHAT, CDR2 FQNNGV. There are 14 residues in the CDR3. V was clipped by 1 base and J by 10 bases; unmatched bases: 5. Here the CDR3 reads CASSLAGQGGTAFF. As DNA, the CDR3 is TGTGCCAGCAGCTTAGCGGGACAGGGGGGTACAGCTTTCTTT.

This clonotype was seen a few times. The rearrangement links TRBV7-2 to TRBJ2-1, with no clear D. V was trimmed by 5 bases and J by 5 bases, leaving 16 bases between them. CDR1 is SGHTA, CDR2 FQGNSA, per germline. The CDR3 runs to 15 residues. CDR3 amino acids: CASSPAQRSNNEQFF. The DNA of the CDR3 is TGTGCCAGCAGCCCAGCACAACGGTCGAACAATGAGCAGTTCTTC.

The rearrangement uses TRBV20-1 and TRBJ1-5, with D uncertain. CDR3 size: 14 residues. Germline V gene lookup returns CDR1 DFQATT and CDR2 SNEGSKA (reference sequence). V lost 3 bases and J lost 6, with 15 bases in between. CDR3 loop: CSARVRVGSQPQHF. The DNA for the CDR3 is TGCAGTGCTAGGGTTAGGGTAGGGAGTCAGCCCCAGCATTTT.

This chain connects TRBV6-5 to TRBJ1-1, with a tentative D call TRBD1 (5 bases). Per germline, CDR1 MNHEY and CDR2 SVGAGI. This CDR3 comprises 13 residues. V was cut by 5 bases and J by 3 bases, with 10 bases left in between. For the CDR3, the DNA is TGTGCCAGCAGTGGGACGGGGTACACTGAAGCTTTCTTT. Translating gives CASSGTGYTEAFF.

This clonotype turned up a few times. This chain uses TRBV7-3 with TRBJ2-3; TRBD2 matches at 7 bases. CDR3 length: 19 amino acids. The germline V gene encodes CDR1 SGHTA and CDR2 FQGTGA. V dropped 5 bases and J dropped 6; count of bases not matched to a gene: 23. For the CDR3, the DNA is TGTGCCAGCAGCCCTAGTCTTAAGAGTAAGAGGGAGGGCCCTGATACGCAGTATTTT. Its protein product is CASSPSLKSKREGPDTQYF.

CDR3 loop: CASSYQPSTDTQYF. In DNA, the CDR3 is TGCGCCAGCAGCTACCAACCTAGCACAGATACGCAGTATTTT. This chain joins TRBV5-1 and TRBJ2-3; D is unclear. This CDR3 is built from 14 residues. Looked up from germline, CDR1 is SGHRS and CDR2 is YFSETQ. V was clipped by 3 bases and J by 0 bases, with 8 bases between them.

The rearrangement joins TRBV27 to TRBJ1-2, with a tentative D call TRBD1 (5 bases). The V and J ends lost 3 bases and 6 bases respectively, with 11 bases between them. This CDR3 is 13 amino acids long. Germline CDR1 MNHEY, CDR2 SMNVEV (reference sequence). This CDR3 is CASSFQGSNGYTF. CDR3 in DNA: TGTGCCAGCAGTTTTCAGGGATCCAATGGCTACACCTTC.